This T cell receptor (beta chain) was observed in a study of blood T cells in healthy people across ages. The CDR3 is made up of 18 amino acids. V was clipped by 5 bases and J by 2 bases, with 25 bases between them. CDR1 and CDR2 (germline): MNHEY, SVGEGT. Alongside a J-beta primer mix, a sample-barcoded 5' primer served in a second PCR lasting roughly 7 to 12 cycles. TCRdb called the 5' RACE reads again in MiXCR, with one record for every CDR3 protein. The data hold 1.5 million to 2 million distinct CDR3 sequences, with 40% to 55% observed a single time. Study-level findings and limits: Long-lived donors had more naive CD4+ cells and higher diversity than aged donors.

About this clonotype: Its antigen is undetermined.

Peripheral blood, about 10 milliliters per donor, was collected. Every sample yielded at least 7 million isolated PBMCs. The sample comprised blood. The TCR comes from a woman aged 40 to 50 in good health. The V and J genes are TRBV6-2 or TRBV6-3 and TRBJ2-7; D is unresolved. In DNA, the CDR3 is TGTGCCAGCAGTCACGAACTCACCCGCACCGCCCTAACCTACGAGCAGTACTTC. As protein: CASSHELTRTALTYEQYF.